This T cell receptor beta chain derives from a study of OX40 agonist ivuxolimab in advanced cancers. The wider study: Patients were treated with intravenous ivuxolimab, dosed at 0.01 to 10 mg/kg and infused every 2 weeks. Patients were about 83% male with ages roughly 20 to 85, mean around 58.

With regard to this clone: Its antigen is unidentified.

Regarding the study as a whole: There were, on average, more expanded clones in CD8+ T cells than in CD4+.

Here immunoSEQ multiplex PCR was the method, and the copy in TCRdb shows in-frame clones only, minus some. Here the sample spans fewer than 35,000 clones, approximately 80% being singletons. CDR3 size: 16 residues. Losses at the gene ends were 2 bases for V and 7 bases for J; bases not matched to a gene: 4. Germline V gene lookup returns CDR1 SGHAT and CDR2 FQNNGV. The TCR was taken from an adult with an advanced solid tumor such as melanoma, head and neck, liver or kidney cancer. The chain joins TRBV11-2 to TRBJ2-1, with TRBD2 matching 14 bases. Specimen: CD4+ or CD8+ T cells sorted from blood, collected in a trial of the OX40 agonist ivuxolimab. CDR3 loop: CASSLRLAGGRNEQFF. For the CDR3, the DNA is TGTGCCAGCAGCTTAAGACTAGCGGGGGGGAGGAATGAGCAGTTCTTC.